A selection of T cell receptor beta chains follows, all from one sample in a study of blood T cell repertoires in COVID-19. Assay: immunoSEQ multiplex PCR; the TCRdb copy retains only in-frame clones and omits some. The sample holds about 280,000 clones, approximately 83% seen once. Material: peripheral blood. The receptors shown here come from a woman in her 30s who had recovered from COVID-19. CDR3s include the opening cysteine and the closing phenylalanine or tryptophan. The order of the fields is V gene, D gene, J gene, CDR3 length, clone size, CDR3 protein, CDR3 DNA. The D gene is left open where the match is weak. Expanded clones get a size class; other rows say once, few or many, or leave the size out.

TRBV5-5	NA	TRBJ1-1	13	NA	CASSLVQMIEAFF	TGTGCCAGCAGCTTGGTTCAGATGATTGAAGCTTTCTTT
TRBV4-1	NA	TRBJ1-4	17	few	CASSRLRTEATNEKLFF	TGCGCCAGCAGCCGGCTTCGGACGGAGGCAACTAATGAAAAACTGTTTTTT
TRBV4-2	NA	TRBJ1-5	13	once	CASSQDLDESQHF	TGTGCCAGCAGCCAAGATCTAGACGAATCCCAGCATTTT
TRBV3-1/TRBV3-2	NA	TRBJ1-1	15	NA	CASSQGGGANTEAFF	TGTGCCAGCAGCCAAGGAGGGGGGGCGAACACTGAAGCTTTCTTT
TRBV9	TRBD2	TRBJ2-1	14	NA	CASSVTGLNNEQFF	TGTGCCAGCAGCGTGACGGGACTAAACAATGAGCAGTTCTTC
TRBV5-4	NA	TRBJ2-5	13	NA	CASSLVLQETQYF	TGTGCCAGCAGCTTGGTCTTGCAGGAGACCCAGTACTTC
TRBV9	NA	TRBJ1-1	11	NA	CASSVRTEAFF	TGTGCCAGCAGCGTCCGCACTGAAGCTTTCTTT
TRBV5-8	TRBD1	TRBJ2-1	15	NA	CASSLEGTVNNEQFF	TGTGCCAGCAGCTTGGAAGGGACAGTTAACAATGAGCAGTTCTTC
TRBV7-2	NA	TRBJ2-7	14	NA	CASSLGTRTYEQYF	TGTGCCAGCAGCTTAGGGACTCGAACGTACGAGCAGTACTTC
TRBV24-1	TRBD1	TRBJ2-1	14	NA	CATRGQGLLDEQFF	TGTGCCACCAGAGGACAGGGCTTATTAGATGAGCAGTTCTTC
TRBV7-8	NA	TRBJ2-7	12	once	CASRGPVYEQYF	TGTGCCAGCAGGGGCCCGGTCTACGAGCAGTACTTC
TRBV10-3	TRBD2	TRBJ2-5	16	NA	CAISAGTSGTQETQYF	TGTGCCATCAGCGCCGGGACTAGCGGCACGCAAGAGACCCAGTACTTC
TRBV29-1	NA	TRBJ2-1	14	NA	CSVVLADTYNEQFF	TGCAGCGTTGTGTTAGCGGATACCTACAATGAGCAGTTCTTC
TRBV5-6	NA	TRBJ1-2	15	NA	CASSLALEELYGYTF	TGTGCCAGCAGCTTGGCTCTTGAGGAATTATATGGCTACACCTTC
TRBV4-1	NA	TRBJ1-4	13	NA	CASSRSYNEKLFF	TGCGCCAGCAGCCGGAGTTATAATGAAAAACTGTTTTTT